Below, 19 T cell receptor beta chains from the same sample are listed, as sequenced in a study of cytomegalovirus exposure and HLA in healthy donors. Amplification used 60 Vbeta primers and 13 Jbeta primers. Here immunoSEQ multiplex PCR was the method, and the copy in TCRdb shows in-frame clones only, minus some. The repertoire holds over 130,000 clones, around 90% seen once, with 0.4% to 0.55% in the top ten. Sequenced sample: PBMCs. Source of these receptors: a woman aged 40 to 50 in good health and CMV-seronegative.

This clone was observed a single time. This chain uses TRBV6-5 with TRBJ1-5; a possible D gene is TRBD1 (6 bases). CDR1 and CDR2 (germline): MNHEY, SVGAGI. The length of the CDR3 is 14 residues. Trimming left V 2 bases short and J 3 bases short, with 8 bases between. The CDR3 sequence is CASSYGGANQPQHF. DNA of the CDR3: TGTGCCAGCAGTTACGGGGGGGCCAATCAGCCCCAGCATTTT.

A remark on this clone: This same CDR3 is encoded by further DNA sequences in the sample. The J gene is TRBJ2-5, the V gene TRBV11-3, with D tentatively TRBD2 (6 bases). Trimming shortened V by 5 bases and J by 5 bases, and 12 bases separated the two germline ends. Germline lookup yields CDR1 SGHNT and CDR2 YENEEA. This CDR3 has 13 amino acids. The CDR3 here is CASSPTGVETQYF. The CDR3 coding sequence is TGTGCCAGCAGCCCCACGGGGGTGGAGACCCAGTACTTC.

The rearrangement links TRBV5-4 to TRBJ1-4; D call uncertain. Trimming stripped 2 bases from V and 6 bases from J, with 11 bases between. The CDR3 runs 14 residues. Germline CDR1 and CDR2: SGHNT and YYREEE (reference sequence). CDR3 nucleotide sequence: TGTGCCAGCAGCTTCAGCCAAGGAGATGAAAAACTGTTTTTT. It yields the protein CASSFSQGDEKLFF.

The gene calls are TRBV6-1 and TRBJ1-1; perhaps TRBD1 as D (6 bases). Germline V gene sequence: CDR1 MNHNS, CDR2 SASEGT. This CDR3 is 13 amino acids long. V lost 2 bases and J 4 bases, leaving 8 bases between the germline ends. CDR3 bases: TGTGCCAGCAGTGAAATAGGGGGCACTGAAGCTTTCTTT. Its protein is CASSEIGGTEAFF.

Only a few counts were recorded for this clone. The chain is built from TRBV4-1 and TRBJ2-1; D possibly corresponds to TRBD1 (6 bases). Germline lookup yields CDR1 MGHRA and CDR2 YSYEKL. This CDR3 comprises 14 residues. The V and J ends lost 4 bases and 7 bases respectively, with 14 bases between them. The CDR3 region is CASSLWGRGNEQFF. The CDR3 DNA is TGCGCCAGCAGCCTATGGGGGCGAGGGAATGAGCAGTTCTTC.

The chain employs TRBV28 and TRBJ1-4, with D possibly matching TRBD1 (6 bases). Per the germline V gene, CDR1 is MDHEN and CDR2 is SYDVKM. V was trimmed by 7 bases and J by 5 bases, leaving 17 bases between them. The CDR3 consists of 15 residues. The CDR3 spells CASNQMGHLNEKLFF. DNA of the CDR3: TGTGCCAGCAATCAGATGGGACATCTCAATGAAAAACTGTTTTTT.

The chain has TRBV28 and TRBJ2-5; possibly TRBD2 for D (5 bases). With 5 bases removed from V and 5 bases from J, the gap between germline ends came to 15 bases. The germline gives CDR1 MDHEN, CDR2 SYDVKM. This CDR3 has 14 residues. The CDR3 reads CASSRLAERETQYF. DNA for the CDR3: TGTGCCAGCAGTCGTCTAGCCGAGAGGGAGACCCAGTACTTC.

The chain links TRBV19 to TRBJ2-3; 7 nucleotides line up with TRBD1. Germline assignment: CDR1 LNHDA and CDR2 SQIVND (reference sequence). The CDR3 covers 11 residues. The junction had 1 base not matched to a gene; V was cut back by 3 bases and J by 10 bases. This CDR3 reads CASSIGTAQYF. The CDR3 DNA reads TGTGCCAGTAGTATTGGGACAGCGCAGTATTTT.

The CDR3 loop is CASSIRDTEAFF. In nucleotides, the CDR3 is TGTGCCAGTAGTATAAGAGACACTGAAGCTTTCTTT. This chain links TRBV19 with TRBJ1-1; D is unclear. Germline V gene sequence: CDR1 LNHDA, CDR2 SQIVND (reference sequence). V was trimmed by 2 bases and J by 3 bases, leaving 4 bases between them. The CDR3 has 12 amino acids.

The V and J genes are TRBV13 and TRBJ2-1; D perhaps matches TRBD2 (5 bases). Trimming left V 4 bases short and J 8 bases short, with 15 bases between. This CDR3 has 14 amino acids. CDR1 is PRHDT and CDR2 is FYEKMQ in the germline V gene (reference sequence). The CDR3, as DNA: TGTGCCAGCAGCTCCCCCCCGATCGGGGATGAGCAGTTCTTC. Residues: CASSSPPIGDEQFF.

V usage is TRBV7-9 and J usage is TRBJ2-1, with a weak D call TRBD2 (5 bases). CDR3 size: 13 residues. Germline CDR1 SEHNR, CDR2 FQNEAQ (reference sequence). V was cut by 3 bases and J by 8 bases, with 11 bases left in between. The DNA of the CDR3 is TGTGCCAGCAGCTTGATAGCGATCGATGAGCAGTTCTTC. It translates to CASSLIAIDEQFF.

The rearrangement links TRBV6-6 to TRBJ1-3; 8 bases are a match to TRBD1. Per the germline V gene, CDR1 is MNHNY and CDR2 is SVGAGI (reference sequence). This CDR3 is 16 amino acids long. V lost 4 bases, J lost 2 bases, and 7 bases stayed unmatched. CDR3 loop: CASSSLDRVAGNTIYF. CDR3 bases: TGTGCCAGCAGTTCTCTGGACAGGGTAGCTGGAAACACCATATATTTT.

The chain carries TRBV7-2 and TRBJ2-3; TRBD2 matches 9 bases. V shed 4 bases and J 3 bases; nucleotides not matched to a gene: 5. The CDR3 extends over 15 amino acids. In germline, CDR1 is SGHTA, CDR2 FQGNSA. As DNA, the CDR3 is TGTGCCAGCAGCTATGGGGCGGGGGGGACAGATACGCAGTATTTT. This encodes CASSYGAGGTDTQYF.

The J gene is TRBJ1-2, the V gene TRBV28; 10 bases are shared with TRBD1. This CDR3 has 15 residues. Germline V CDR1 and CDR2: MDHEN, SYDVKM. The V and J ends lost 5 bases and 2 bases, in that order; junction bases with no gene match: 5. The CDR3 region has the DNA TGTGCCAGCAGTCAACCGGGACAGGGGAACTATGGCTACACCTTC. Translating gives CASSQPGQGNYGYTF.

This chain connects TRBV5-1 to TRBJ1-5; weak D call: TRBD1 (6 bases). Germline CDR1 and CDR2: SGHRS and YFSETQ. Trimming shortened V by 0 bases and J by 8 bases, and 9 bases separated the two germline ends. The CDR3 is 13 amino acids. CDR3: CASSLGGREPQHF. DNA for the CDR3: TGCGCCAGCAGCTTGGGGGGGCGCGAGCCCCAGCATTTT.

The gene calls are TRBV11-3 and TRBJ1-2; unclear D gene. Trimming took 5 bases from V and 5 from J, leaving 12 bases between them. The CDR3 covers 13 residues. The germline V gene encodes CDR1 SGHNT and CDR2 YENEEA. CDR3 region: CASSRRSVYGYTF. CDR3 DNA sequence: TGTGCCAGCAGCAGACGGAGCGTTTATGGCTACACCTTC.

V is TRBV11-1 and J is TRBJ2-7, with D perhaps TRBD2 (5 bases). This CDR3 is 16 amino acids long. The germline V and J ends were trimmed by 3 bases and 3 bases, with 18 bases remaining between them. Germline assignment: CDR1 SGHAT and CDR2 FQDESV (reference sequence). CDR3: CASSLPTREEVYEQYF. The CDR3 bases are TGTGCCAGCAGCTTGCCCACCCGGGAAGAGGTCTACGAGCAGTACTTC.

This chain uses TRBV7-9 with TRBJ1-1, with unresolved D. Germline V gene sequence: CDR1 SEHNR, CDR2 FQNEAQ (reference sequence). The CDR3 has 17 residues. Trimming took 8 bases from V and 0 from J, leaving 22 bases between them. The CDR3 region is CASGVHPALGVNTEAFF. The CDR3 coding sequence is TGTGCCAGCGGGGTTCACCCCGCTCTGGGAGTGAACACTGAAGCTTTCTTT.

This clone was seen once. This chain joins TRBV2 and TRBJ2-7; TRBD2 matches at 10 bases. The CDR3 has 16 amino acids. Germline assignment: CDR1 SNHLY and CDR2 FYNNEI. V lost 6 bases, J lost 2 bases, and 10 bases stayed unmatched. CDR3 protein: CASRPLWTSGPYEQYF. CDR3 bases: TGTGCCAGCAGGCCCCTATGGACTAGCGGTCCCTACGAGCAGTACTTC.